Listed below are T cell receptor beta chains from one sample, sequenced in a study of long-term antiretroviral therapy in people with HIV. Produced via immunoSEQ multiplex PCR; TCRdb's table is partial and in-frame only. The data show 10,000 or so clones, over 65% seen once. The sample in question was unsorted PBMCs, obtained approximately 3.2 years before starting antiretroviral therapy. These receptors originate from a man aged 40-50 years with HIV. CDR3s include the opening cysteine and the closing phenylalanine or tryptophan.

V gene	J gene	CDR3 length	CDR3 protein
TRBV29-1	TRBJ2-7	14	CSAGWTGGIYEQYF
TRBV7-3	TRBJ1-1	13	CASSSNRGTEAFF
TRBV4-1	TRBJ2-4	16	CASSQLMAQGENIQYF
TRBV6-5	TRBJ2-7	14	CASSSGLAGYEQYF
TRBV6-6	TRBJ2-2	13	CASSYMRTGELFF
TRBV29-1	TRBJ2-7	12	CSVAEQGGEQYF
TRBV28	TRBJ1-5	16	CASSFSGRRSNQPQHF
TRBV7-9	TRBJ2-2	14	CASSSTGSTGELFF
TRBV11-2	TRBJ1-1	14	CASSFGQSNTEAFF
TRBV14	TRBJ1-3	14	CASSQVGVENTIYF
TRBV6-5	TRBJ2-3	15	CASRGGLAGTDTQYF
TRBV4-3	TRBJ1-2	15	CASSQEVRPYGGYTF
TRBV7-9	TRBJ1-2	15	CASSLAQGRNYGYTF
TRBV29-1	TRBJ2-1	12	CSLKSSYNEQFF
TRBV5-1	TRBJ2-2	16	CASSTGTRGTTGELFF
TRBV9	TRBJ1-2	13	CASSAGTGYGYTF
TRBV5-1	TRBJ2-1	15	CASSLISRSYNEQFF